This T cell receptor (beta chain) stems from a study of T-cell memory formation after mild COVID-19. About the study: TCR clusters mostly belonged to single donors.

General study findings and limits: The main location of contracting CD4+ clones was CM and EM, and that of contracting CD8+ clones was EMRA. Balance between CD4 and CD8 was seen in clones contracting day 15 to 85, and a CD4+ lean was seen in later expanders.

5'RACE with constant-segment primers yielded barcoded, UMI-tagged TCR alpha and TCR beta cDNA libraries. Each CDR3 protein is one row after TCRdb ran MiXCR on the 5' RACE reads. This table holds 190,000 or so distinct CDR3 sequences, 20% to 25% found once. This clonotype has a handful of counts. The antigen remains undetermined. Sequencing input: PBMCs or a T cell subset sorted from them (not recorded which). The origin of this receptor is an adult woman who had mild COVID-19 (a few samples of this study predate the infection). Cell type and time point are not known.

In DNA form, the CDR3 reads TGCGCCAGCAGCCAAGGAATTGCGGGCCAAGAGACCCAGTACTTC. This sequence encodes CASSQGIAGQETQYF. The chain recombines TRBV4-1 with TRBJ2-5, with D perhaps TRBD2 (5 bases). CDR1 MGHRA and CDR2 YSYEKL come from the germline V gene. V was shortened by 1 base and J by 1 base, with 10 bases between the two germline ends. The CDR3 is 15 amino acids.